These T cell receptor beta chains were read from a single sample in a study of cytomegalovirus exposure and HLA in healthy donors. The assay was immunoSEQ multiplex PCR, and TCRdb's table has in-frame clones only and misses some. The top ten hold roughly 5.8% of the sample, which has about 180,000 clones, 75% to 80% seen once. Source material: PBMCs. The receptors stem from a man in his forties or fifties in good health and CMV-seropositive. Both conserved end residues are part of each CDR3. A D gene is named only where the DNA matches it firmly. Clone size is given for some rows only: seen once, a few or many times, or a class if the clone is expanded.

DNA,CDR3,length,size,V,D,J
TGTGCCAGCAGCCTAGTTAAGGGGCGCGGGGACACCGGGGAGCTGTTTTTT,CASSLVKGRGDTGELFF,17,-,TRBV7-9,-,TRBJ2-2
TGTGCCAGCAGTGGGGGGCGAAGTAATCAGCCCCAGCATTTT,CASSGGRSNQPQHF,14,once,TRBV2,-,TRBJ1-5
TGTGCCAGCAGCGCTACGCAAAATCAGGGACTGAATGAAAAACTGTTTTTT,CASSATQNQGLNEKLFF,17,once,TRBV11-3,-,TRBJ1-4
TGTGCCAGCAGTTTATCTAGCGGGAGTAGCTACGAGCAGTACTTC,CASSLSSGSSYEQYF,15,few,TRBV28,TRBD2,TRBJ2-7
TGTGCCAGCAGTGCCCGGGACAGCCAAGAGACCCAGTACTTC,CASSARDSQETQYF,14,-,TRBV6-6,TRBD1,TRBJ2-5
TGTGCCATCAGTGAGTTTTCAGGGCGGTACGAGCAGTACTTC,CAISEFSGRYEQYF,14,once,TRBV10-3,-,TRBJ2-7
TGTGCCAGAAGCTCCCCCCGAAGTAGCGCGGAGAAGACAGATACGCAGTATTTT,CARSSPRSSAEKTDTQYF,18,-,TRBV7-5,-,TRBJ2-3
TGCGCCAGCAGCTCGACGGCTAGCTCCTACGAGCAGTACTTC,CASSSTASSYEQYF,14,once,TRBV5-1,-,TRBJ2-7
TGTGCCAGCAGCCCTACTGCGGAGAACACTGAAGCTTTCTTT,CASSPTAENTEAFF,14,-,TRBV5-6,-,TRBJ1-1
TGCGCCAGCAGCCTCTCGCAAGAGACCCAGTACTTC,CASSLSQETQYF,12,once,TRBV5-1,-,TRBJ2-5
TGTGCCAGCAGCTTAGCCCCAATGACTAGCGGACGCACAGATACGCAGTATTTT,CASSLAPMTSGRTDTQYF,18,-,TRBV7-6,TRBD2,TRBJ2-3
TGTGCCAGCTCACGAGACGGGGACTCCTACGAGCAGTACTTC,CASSRDGDSYEQYF,14,once,TRBV18,-,TRBJ2-7
TGTGCCAGCCTCGGGGCTAGCGGTAGCTCCTACAATGAGCAGTTCTTC,CASLGASGSSYNEQFF,16,-,TRBV19,TRBD2,TRBJ2-1
TGCAGCGTGGGACAGGGGGCCTACGAGCAGTACTTC,CSVGQGAYEQYF,12,-,TRBV29-1,TRBD1,TRBJ2-7
TGTGCCAGCATGGACTCCTTAAGCAAAGATACGCAGTATTTT,CASMDSLSKDTQYF,14,-,TRBV6-6,-,TRBJ2-3
TGCGCCAGCAGCGCGGGCCCCACGGTCGGTCAGCCCCAGCATTTT,CASSAGPTVGQPQHF,15,-,TRBV5-1,-,TRBJ1-5
TGTGCCAGCAGCCCCTTGACGGGGATCTACGAGCAGTACTTC,CASSPLTGIYEQYF,14,once,TRBV11-2,-,TRBJ2-7
TGTGCCATCAGTAGACTAGCGGGAGGGCCCTCAAACACCGGGGAGCTGTTTTTT,CAISRLAGGPSNTGELFF,18,-,TRBV10-3,TRBD2,TRBJ2-2
TGCGCCAGCAGCTCCAGCGGCAGGGGAGCCTACGAGCAGTACTTC,CASSSSGRGAYEQYF,15,-,TRBV5-1,-,TRBJ2-7
TGTGCCAGCAGCTTACGTTCCGGGACTAGCGGGGGCAATGAGCAGTTCTTC,CASSLRSGTSGGNEQFF,17,-,TRBV7-3,TRBD2,TRBJ2-1
TGTGCCAGCAGTTTACGGGACAGGGCCGGTGGCTACACCTTC,CASSLRDRAGGYTF,14,-,TRBV28,TRBD1,TRBJ1-2
TGTGCCAGCAGCTTATACTTCCCGGGACAGGGGATACTTGGCCTCACAGATACGCAGTATTTT,CASSLYFPGQGILGLTDTQYF,21,-,TRBV7-8,TRBD1,TRBJ2-3
TGTGCCAGCAGCTTAGAGGTGGTGACAGTGAACACTGAAGCTTTCTTT,CASSLEVVTVNTEAFF,16,few,TRBV11-3,-,TRBJ1-1
TGTGCCAGTAGTATGAGAGCAAGATCTGGGGCCAACGTCCTGACTTTC,CASSMRARSGANVLTF,16,few,TRBV19,-,TRBJ2-6
TGTGCCTGGAGCGCACGGGACTATTCCAACGAGCAGTACTTC,CAWSARDYSNEQYF,14,-,TRBV30,TRBD2,TRBJ2-7
TGTGCCAGCGAGGGATCGGGCACAGATACGCAGTATTTT,CASEGSGTDTQYF,13,-,TRBV7-9,-,TRBJ2-3
TGCGCCAGCAGCTTGACAGGGAGTAGCCACGAGCAGTACTTC,CASSLTGSSHEQYF,14,-,TRBV5-1,-,TRBJ2-7
TGTGCCATCAGAGCAGGGGCAGAGAGCTCCTACGAGCAGTACTTC,CAIRAGAESSYEQYF,15,-,TRBV10-3,-,TRBJ2-7
TGTGCCAGCAGGGGGGCAGGGGGTGTGATAGATACGCAGTATTTT,CASRGAGGVIDTQYF,15,-,TRBV2,TRBD1,TRBJ2-3
TGTGCCAGCAGCATGGGTGGGGGGGCTCACCAGCCCCAGCATTTT,CASSMGGGAHQPQHF,15,-,TRBV28,-,TRBJ1-5
TGTGCCAGTGATCAGAGAGGGGGGAACACTGAAGCTTTCTTT,CASDQRGGNTEAFF,14,-,TRBV19,-,TRBJ1-1
TGTGCCAGCACTACGGGGGACTTTACCACAGATACGCAGTATTTT,CASTTGDFTTDTQYF,15,-,TRBV7-9,-,TRBJ2-3
TGCGCCAGCAGCTTGGGAGGGACTAGCGGCTACGAGCAGTACTTC,CASSLGGTSGYEQYF,15,few,TRBV5-1,TRBD2,TRBJ2-7
TGTGCCAGCTCACCATTAAAGGGACTAGCGATTTACAATGAGCAGTTCTTC,CASSPLKGLAIYNEQFF,17,-,TRBV18,TRBD2,TRBJ2-1
TGCAGCGTTGGATGGGACTTGAGGGAGACCCAGTACTTC,CSVGWDLRETQYF,13,-,TRBV29-1,-,TRBJ2-5